This T cell receptor beta chain stems from a study of early stage breast cancer tumors (dated 2017 in TCRdb). For the study in its entirety: Of the roughly 16 invasive breast tumors, approximately 11 were found to be estrogen receptor-positive, progesterone receptor-positive and HER2-negative. On average, each sample had roughly 9.7-fold read coverage. The samples as a whole yielded approximately 3,000,000 detected templates, corresponding to some 1 million unique clonotypes. Of the roughly twelve ER+/PR+/HER2- tumors, eight were classified as invasive ductal carcinomas and four as invasive lobular carcinomas.

A remark on this clone: It has no known antigen specificity. No per-base quality is available; no much larger clone lies one base away.

The germline V gene (reference sequence) sets CDR1 to LNHDA and CDR2 to SQIVND. V loses 1 base of germline sequence and J loses 4 bases, and the interval between the two ends is 10 bases. CDR3 length: 14 amino acids, cysteine to phenylalanine. Only CDR3 DNA remains: 42 bases, in frame from the first base. Paper-wide results and their limitations: Chain pairing and functional markers such as CD4, CD8 and FOXP3 were not captured by bulk genomic DNA sequencing of unsorted cells. Enriched TCRB sequences shared across patients were mostly commonly generated sequences, unlikely to play an important role in the tumor microenvironment. About 2.5-fold higher T cell density and higher clonality were observed in tumors than in adjacent normal breast tissue. Greater similarity was observed between blood and normal breast repertoires than between blood and tumor repertoires, and tumor was distinguished from normal in most of the 16 patients when each tissue was compared with blood. Because the cohort was small, analysis by tumor subtype was not possible.

Every sample was amplified as two independent genomic DNA replicates, using 0.5 to 0.6 ug for blood and about 1.4 ug for tumor or normal breast. Following the manufacturer's instructions, the ImmunoSeq Intro kit was used to carry out TCRB sequencing on genomic DNA. Multiplex PCR was run for 31 cycles using proprietary primers and spike-in control sequences for absolute quantification. Single-end 150-bp reads were used to sequence an 87-bp fragment spanning the CDR3 plus the flanking V and J genes. Seven samples, each with two replicates, were multiplexed per lane of an Illumina MiSeq using version 3.0 chemistry. In the paper's pipeline: The vendor's proprietary pipeline handled the raw data processing, merging both replicates into a single result for each sample. Clonotypes were defined as productive rearrangements sharing the V-gene family, CDR3 amino acid sequence and J-gene segment. Clonality was computed as 1 minus the normalized Shannon entropy (Pielou evenness) of TCRB abundances. To estimate T cell density, the total number of templates was divided by the input cell count, which was inferred from how much DNA went in. Recon with default parameters was used to estimate total repertoire diversity and clonality. Clonotypes with over 0.1% abundance in tumor and at least 32-fold higher abundance in tumor than in normal breast were defined as tumor-enriched. TCRdb provides this immuneACCESS table in a form limited to in-frame rearrangements. Some clones are lacking; in checked studies, under half of them reflect an unresolved V gene, and why the rest are absent is not known. V, J and clone size derive from that table, while D and trimming were established from the DNA sequence. A total of some 11,000 clones appear in this sample, approximately 72% of them only once. About 15% of the sample belongs to the ten largest clones.

About 18-50 mg of tumor tissue was diced, and more than 2.5 ug of DNA was typically obtained. The study profiled bulk TCR beta-chain repertoires in matched peripheral blood, tumor and adjacent normal breast tissue taken from fewer than 20 patients with early-stage breast cancer. After resection, visually identified tumor tissue was excised and placed in prechilled RNAlater. A TissueLyser II was used to homogenize diced tumor tissue (roughly 17-50 mg) in RLTplus buffer containing beta-mercaptoethanol and antifoaming agent. The Qiagen AllPrep DNA/RNA Mini kit was used to extract genomic DNA. The sequence is built from TRBV19 and TRBJ2-5; the best D guess is TRBD1, with 6 bases matching. The sample taken for sequencing was breast tumor tissue. This sequence originates from an older person with breast cancer. The sequenced DNA is TGTGCCAGTAGTATAGTGGGCAGGGGAGAGACCCAGTACTTC. Its amino acids are CASSIVGRGETQYF.